These 9 T cell receptor beta chains came from one sample sequenced in a study of response to subunit inactivated influenza vaccine. Each CDR3 protein is one row after TCRdb ran MiXCR on the RT-PCR reads. The sample contains about half a million distinct CDR3 sequences, 11% of which appear only once. Source: PBMCs from blood, taken 35 to 45 days after vaccination. Receptors were obtained from a man in his fifties or sixties who received an inactivated influenza vaccine.

There are many counts of this clonotype. V usage is TRBV7-2 and J usage is TRBJ1-5; no clear D gene. Trimming took off 5 bases at V and 7 bases at J, with 18 bases between the two ends. The CDR3 has 15 residues. Germline V gene data show CDR1 as SGHTA and CDR2 as FQGNSA. The CDR3 DNA is TGTGCCAGCAGCGAAGCGGCAGGCAGCGGACAGCCCCAGCATTTT. It encodes CASSEAAGSGQPQHF.

The chain has TRBV29-1 and TRBJ2-1, with TRBD2 matching over 10 bases. CDR3 length equals 15 residues. CDR1 is SQVTM and CDR2 is ANQGSEA in the germline V gene. With 2 bases clipped from V and 5 bases from J, the junction kept 6 bases outside the gene matches. CDR3 loop: CSVERKAGGHNEQFF. The CDR3, as DNA: TGCAGCGTTGAACGAAAAGCGGGAGGGCACAATGAGCAGTTCTTC.

This clonotype was seen many times. The chain is built from TRBV7-2 and TRBJ2-7; no clear D gene. The CDR3 runs to 13 residues. Germline assignment: CDR1 SGHTA and CDR2 FQGNSA. Trimming removed 2 bases at V and 5 bases at J, with 10 bases between. CDR3: CASSLTDFHEQYF. The CDR3 bases are TGTGCCAGCAGCTTAACAGATTTCCACGAGCAGTACTTC.

In this sample, this clonotype turned up a few times. The chain has TRBV9 and TRBJ2-1, with D unclear. Germline-derived CDR1 and CDR2 are SGDLS and YYNGEE. This CDR3 spans 13 amino acids. Trimming removed 4 bases from V and 13 bases from J, with 18 bases in between. The CDR3 protein is CASSHFRCQVQFF. Written as DNA, the CDR3 is TGTGCCAGCAGCCACTTCCGCTGTCAAGTCCAGTTCTTC.

The J gene is TRBJ2-1, the V gene TRBV7-9; 9 nucleotides align to TRBD1. Trimming at V came to 8 bases and at J to 5 bases, leaving 10 bases not matched to a gene. The V gene's germline CDR1 is SEHNR and CDR2 FQNEAQ (reference sequence). The CDR3 is 15 amino acids. CDR3 in amino acids: CASGKGTGYNNEQFF. The CDR3 coding sequence is TGTGCCAGCGGCAAGGGGACAGGGTATAACAATGAGCAGTTCTTC.

Of note for this clonotype: At one boundary the junction diverges from the germline segment, which might be a read error. The chain uses TRBV5-1 and TRBJ2-3; the D gene is possibly TRBD1 (6 bases). The V gene's germline CDR1 is SGHRS and CDR2 YFSETQ. There are 15 residues in the CDR3. CDR3 sequence: CASSLTGPVTGTQYF. CDR3 in DNA: TGCGCCAGCAGCTTGACTGGCCCCGTGACAGGTACGCAGTATTTT.

This clonotype appeared many times. V is TRBV4-3 and J is TRBJ2-3; 9 positions match TRBD1. The CDR3 is 14 residues long. Germline V gives CDR1 LGHNA, CDR2 YSLEER. With 4 bases clipped from V and 6 bases from J, the junction kept 5 bases outside the gene matches. CDR3: CASSLGTGMDTQYF. The CDR3 region has the DNA TGCGCCAGCAGCCTCGGGACAGGGATGGATACGCAGTATTTT.

V usage is TRBV2 and J usage is TRBJ2-4; tentatively, D is TRBD2 (6 bases). Germline values: CDR1 SNHLY, CDR2 FYNNEI. CDR3 length: 15 residues. V was trimmed by 3 bases and J by 9 bases, leaving 18 bases between them. For the CDR3, the DNA is TGTGCCAGCAGTGATCGCGGGGCAGTAATGGGCATTCAGTACTTC. Amino acid sequence: CASSDRGAVMGIQYF.

The chain has TRBV20-1 and TRBJ1-4; D call uncertain. V was clipped by 5 bases and J by 6 bases, with 13 bases between them. The CDR3 has 13 residues. Germline V gene data show CDR1 as DFQATT and CDR2 as SNEGSKA (reference sequence). CDR3 loop: CSAAGGDYEKLFF. The CDR3 DNA reads as TGCAGTGCTGCTGGAGGAGACTATGAAAAACTGTTTTTT.